The 16 T cell receptor beta chains below come from one sample, sequenced in a study of blood T cell repertoires in COVID-19. Assay used: immunoSEQ multiplex PCR; TCRdb lists only in-frame clones, some missing. The sample holds approximately 300,000 clones, approximately 86% seen once. Sequencing was carried out using peripheral blood. The receptors were gathered from a woman in her fifties or sixties who had recovered from COVID-19.

In this sample, this clone turned up once. This sequence joins TRBV9 and TRBJ1-3; perhaps TRBD1 as D (6 bases). The CDR3 totals 15 residues. V lost 4 bases and J 4 bases, leaving 15 bases between the germline ends. CDR1 is SGDLS, CDR2 YYNGEE, per germline. The CDR3, as DNA: TGTGCCAGCAGCCCGCGGGGAGGGGGAGGAAACACCATATATTTT. Amino acid sequence: CASSPRGGGGNTIYF.

The chain couples TRBV5-6 to TRBJ1-2; D gene uncertain. Per the germline V gene, CDR1 is SGHDT and CDR2 is YYEEEE. Trimming left V 1 base short and J 8 bases short, with 15 bases between. The CDR3 contains 14 residues. The CDR3 DNA follows: TGTGCCAGCAGCTTGTTCCTAGGTAGAGAAGGCTACACCTTC. The encoded protein is CASSLFLGREGYTF. Full variable domain (rest looked up from reference TRBV5-6 and TRBJ1-2): DAGVTQSPTHLIKTRGQQVTLRCSPKSGHDTVSWYQQALGQGPQFIFQYYEEEERQRGNFPDRFSGHQFPNYSSELNVNALLLGDSALYLCASSLFLGREGYTFGSGTRLTVV.

J is TRBJ1-1 and V is TRBV5-1; TRBD1 is a possible D gene (6 bases). The V end was cut by 4 bases, the J end by 1 base, with 14 bases between. CDR3 size: 15 residues. The germline V gene has CDR1 SGHRS and CDR2 YFSETQ. CDR3 DNA: TGCGCCAGCAGCCCCCGGGCAGGGGAGAACACTGAAGCTTTCTTT. Amino acids: CASSPRAGENTEAFF.

This rearrangement joins TRBV5-8 to TRBJ2-3; no reliable D call. Trimming took off 2 bases at V and 6 bases at J, with 7 bases between the two ends. The germline CDR1 and CDR2 sequences are SGHTS and YDEGEE. This CDR3 is built from 12 residues. The CDR3 sequence: CASSFRVDTQYF. The CDR3 DNA follows: TGTGCCAGCAGCTTCCGTGTGGATACGCAGTATTTT.

This clone was observed once. This chain links TRBV12-5 with TRBJ1-2; no reliable D call. Germline CDR1 and CDR2: LGHNT and FRNRAP. The V and J ends lost 1 base and 4 bases respectively, with 10 bases between them. This CDR3 spans 14 amino acids. The CDR3 DNA sequence: TGTGCTAGTGGTTTGGGAGGTTCATCCTATGGCTACACCTTC. The encoded protein is CASGLGGSSYGYTF. Full variable domain (remainder filled in from reference TRBV12-5 and TRBJ1-2): DARVTQTPRHKVTEMGQEVTMRCQPILGHNTVFWYRQTMMQGLELLAYFRNRAPLDDSGMPKDRFSAEMPDATLATLKIQPSEPRDSAVYFCASGLGGSSYGYTFGSGTRLTVV.

This clone occurred once. The chain uses TRBV6-5 and TRBJ2-7; TRBD1 is a possible D gene (6 bases). The germline V gene has CDR1 MNHEY and CDR2 SVGAGI. The CDR3 is made up of 14 amino acids. Trimming took off 0 bases at V and 3 bases at J, with 9 bases between the two ends. The CDR3 sequence: CASSYSTGDYEQYF. The CDR3 DNA reads TGTGCCAGCAGTTACTCGACAGGAGACTACGAGCAGTACTTC.

The chain links TRBV18 to TRBJ2-3; TRBD1 matches 8 bases. CDR1 and CDR2 (germline): KGHSH, LQKENI. The J segment lost 6 bases and the V segment lost 2 bases, leaving 10 bases of the junction unmatched. This CDR3 region has 16 residues. The CDR3 coding sequence is TGTGCCAGCTCACCAATGTCGCAGGGGGCGCAGGATACGCAGTATTTT. Translated, it gives CASSPMSQGAQDTQYF. Together with reference TRBV18 and TRBJ2-3, the CDR3 gives the full variable domain: NAGVMQNPRHLVRRRGQEARLRCSPMKGHSHVYWYRQLPEEGLKFMVYLQKENIIDESGMPKERFSAEFPKEGPSILRIQQVVRGDSAAYFCASSPMSQGAQDTQYFGPGTRLTVL.

The V gene is TRBV5-5, the J gene TRBJ1-2; no clear D. CDR1 and CDR2 from the germline V gene are SGHKS and YYEKEE (reference sequence). The germline V and J ends were trimmed by 4 bases and 4 bases, with 8 bases remaining between them. This CDR3 comprises 12 residues. This chain's CDR3 is CASSATGYGYTF. Written as DNA, the CDR3 is TGTGCCAGCAGCGCGACTGGCTATGGCTACACCTTC.

V usage is TRBV5-4 and J usage is TRBJ1-2, with 7 bases lining up with TRBD1. The CDR3 is made up of 12 amino acids. V gave up 4 bases and J gave up 4 bases; unmatched junction bases: 1. The germline CDR1 and CDR2 sequences are SGHNT and YYREEE (reference sequence). The CDR3 sequence is CASSRDSYGYTF. In DNA, the CDR3 is TGTGCCAGCAGCAGGGACAGCTATGGCTACACCTTC. The whole variable domain, filled in from reference TRBV5-4 and TRBJ1-2, reads ETGVTQSPTHLIKTRGQQVTLRCSSQSGHNTVSWYQQALGQGPQFIFQYYREEENGRGNFPPRFSGLQFPNYSSELNVNALELDDSALYLCASSRDSYGYTFGSGTRLTVV.

The J gene is TRBJ1-1, the V gene TRBV27; TRBD1 matches 8 bases. V lost 6 bases, J lost 1 base, and 10 bases stayed unmatched. Germline lookup yields CDR1 MNHEY and CDR2 SMNVEV (reference sequence). This CDR3 spans 16 amino acids. This CDR3 is CASSYDRGWKNTEAFF. The CDR3 nucleotides are TGTGCCAGCAGCTATGACAGGGGTTGGAAGAACACTGAAGCTTTCTTT.

The rearrangement joins TRBV18 to TRBJ1-3; a weak D match, TRBD1 (6 bases). Germline lookup yields CDR1 KGHSH and CDR2 LQKENI. The V gene lost 4 bases and the J gene lost 0 bases, with 7 bases spanning the gap. This CDR3 has 14 amino acids. In DNA form, the CDR3 reads TGTGCCAGCTCACGGACAGCCTCTGGAAACACCATATATTTT. Its translation is CASSRTASGNTIYF.

This chain joins TRBV29-1 and TRBJ1-2, with D unresolved. Germline assignment: CDR1 SQVTM and CDR2 ANQGSEA. The CDR3 is 11 residues long. V lost 2 bases and J 8 bases, leaving 9 bases between the germline ends. CDR3 in DNA: TGCAGCGTTGAACAGGCCGGAGGCTACACCTTC. Its protein is CSVEQAGGYTF.

The rearrangement joins TRBV6-1 to TRBJ1-5; 8 bases line up with TRBD1. The CDR3 has 15 amino acids. CDR1 is MNHNS, CDR2 SASEGT, per germline. The junction had 11 bases not matched to a gene; V was cut back by 3 bases and J by 10 bases. CDR3 sequence (DNA): TGTGCCAGCAGTGAGGGGTACGGACAGGGCCGCCCCCAGCATTTT. Protein product: CASSEGYGQGRPQHF.

V is TRBV9 and J is TRBJ1-1; D possibly corresponds to TRBD1 (5 bases). CDR1 and CDR2 (germline): SGDLS, YYNGEE. Trimming removed 3 bases from V and 0 bases from J, with 9 bases in between. CDR3 size: 14 residues. The CDR3 sequence: CASSAGQLNTEAFF. CDR3 DNA sequence: TGTGCCAGCAGCGCTGGACAATTGAACACTGAAGCTTTCTTT. The full variable domain, with the rest looked up from reference TRBV9 and TRBJ1-1, is DSGVTQTPKHLITATGQRVTLRCSPRSGDLSVYWYQQSLDQGLQFLIQYYNGEERAKGNILERFSAQQFPDLHSELNLSSLELGDSALYFCASSAGQLNTEAFFGQGTRLTVV.

V and J are TRBV4-1 and TRBJ2-5; TRBD2 matches 8 bases. Trimming at V came to 1 base and at J to 4 bases, leaving 11 bases not matched to a gene. Germline V lookup: CDR1 MGHRA, CDR2 YSYEKL. The CDR3 length is 17 residues. The CDR3 coding sequence is TGCGCCAGCAGCCAAGCGGGGGGGGGCATATTGGGAGAGACCCAGTACTTC. Its protein product is CASSQAGGGILGETQYF.

The V call is TRBV4-2, the J call TRBJ1-2; 8 positions agree with TRBD1. This CDR3 is built from 13 residues. The germline CDR1 and CDR2 sequences are LGHNA and YNFKEQ. Losses at the gene ends were 4 bases for V and 7 bases for J; bases not matched to a gene: 5. Here the CDR3 reads CASSLTTGGGYTF. As DNA, the CDR3 is TGTGCCAGCAGCCTAACAACAGGGGGTGGCTACACCTTC.